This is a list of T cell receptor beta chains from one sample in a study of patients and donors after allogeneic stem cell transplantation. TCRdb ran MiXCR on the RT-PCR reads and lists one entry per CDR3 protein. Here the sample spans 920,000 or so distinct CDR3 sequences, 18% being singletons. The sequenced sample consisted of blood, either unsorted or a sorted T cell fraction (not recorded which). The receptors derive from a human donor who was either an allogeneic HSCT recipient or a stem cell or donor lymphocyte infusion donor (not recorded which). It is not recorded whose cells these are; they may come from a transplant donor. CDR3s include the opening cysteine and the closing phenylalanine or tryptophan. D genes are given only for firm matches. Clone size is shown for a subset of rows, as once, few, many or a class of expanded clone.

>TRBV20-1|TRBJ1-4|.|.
TGCAGTGCTCCGGGACAAACTAATGAAAAACTGTTTTTT
CSAPGQTNEKLFF
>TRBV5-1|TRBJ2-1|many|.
TGCGCCAGCAGCTCCCCGGGCTTCAATGAGCAGTTCTTC
CASSSPGFNEQFF
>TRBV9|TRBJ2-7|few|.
TGTGCCAGCAGCGAGGACTCTAACTCCTACGAGCAGTACTTC
CASSEDSNSYEQYF
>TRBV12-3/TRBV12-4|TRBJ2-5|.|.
TGTGCCAGCAGTTTAGTCCTGGTACAAGAGACCCAGTACTTC
CASSLVLVQETQYF
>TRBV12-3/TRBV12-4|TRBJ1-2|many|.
TGTGCCAGCAGCCCCGGGGGCTCGAGGAGCTATGGCTACACCTTC
CASSPGGSRSYGYTF
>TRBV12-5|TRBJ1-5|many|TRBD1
TGTGCTAGTGGCCCCGACAGGGTTAATCAGCCCCAGCATTTT
CASGPDRVNQPQHF
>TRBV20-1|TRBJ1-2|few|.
TGCAGTGCTAGAGATTTCGGCAGGGAATATGGCTACACCTTC
CSARDFGREYGYTF
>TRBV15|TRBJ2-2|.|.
TGTGCCACCAGCAGAGATTTAGGGACTTTGAACACCGGGGAGCTGTTTTTT
CATSRDLGTLNTGELFF
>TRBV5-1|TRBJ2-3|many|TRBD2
TGCGCCAGCAGCTCAGGACTAGCGGGAGAAAGTAGGACAGATACGCAGTATTTT
CASSSGLAGESRTDTQYF
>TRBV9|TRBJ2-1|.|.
TGTGCCAGCAGCGTAGAGGACTCGACCCACAATGAGCAGTTCTTC
CASSVEDSTHNEQFF
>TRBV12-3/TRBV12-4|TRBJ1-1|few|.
TGTGCCAGCAGTTTAGCGCCGGGACAATCGAACACTGAAGCTTTCTTT
CASSLAPGQSNTEAFF
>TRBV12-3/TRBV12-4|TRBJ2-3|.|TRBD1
TGTGCCAGCAGTTCCCGGGACAGGGGTGAAAATACGCAGTATTTT
CASSSRDRGENTQYF
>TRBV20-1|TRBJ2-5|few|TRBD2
TGCAGTGCTAGAGTGGCATGGCGGGAGGGCGAGGAGACCCAGTACTTC
CSARVAWREGEETQYF
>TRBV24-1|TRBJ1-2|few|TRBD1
TGTGCCACCAGTGAGTCGACAGGGGGCTATGGCTACACCTTC
CATSESTGGYGYTF
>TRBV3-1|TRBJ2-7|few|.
TGTGCCAGCAGCCCACGACAGGCGCACCTTCTCTACGAGCAGTACTTC
CASSPRQAHLLYEQYF
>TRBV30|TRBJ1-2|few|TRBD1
TGTGCCTGGGTAACAGGGGGCACTTATGGCTACACCTTC
CAWVTGGTYGYTF
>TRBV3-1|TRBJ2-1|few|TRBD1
TGTGCCAGCAGCCAAAACAGGGGGAATGAGCAGTTCTTC
CASSQNRGNEQFF
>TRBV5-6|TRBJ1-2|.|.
TGTGCCAGCAGCCCCATCAGAGGATATGGCTACACCTTC
CASSPIRGYGYTF
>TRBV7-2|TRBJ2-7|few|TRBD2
TGTGCCAGCAGCTTAGAGCTAGCGGGGGCCTACGAGCAGTACTTC
CASSLELAGAYEQYF
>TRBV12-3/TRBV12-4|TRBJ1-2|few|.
TGTGCCAGCAGTTTTGGGACAACCACTCCAGGCGACTATGGCTACACCTTC
CASSFGTTTPGDYGYTF
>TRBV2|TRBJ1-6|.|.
TGTGCCAGCACCCCCGGGCGGTCCTATAATTCACCCCTCCACTTT
CASTPGRSYNSPLHF
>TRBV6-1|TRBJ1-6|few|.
TGTGCCAGCAGTGAAGGGGTCGGCTCACCCCTCCACTTT
CASSEGVGSPLHF
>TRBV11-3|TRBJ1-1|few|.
TGTGCCAGCAGCTTAGGGCTCTTGGGACTGAACACTGAAGCTTTCTTT
CASSLGLLGLNTEAFF
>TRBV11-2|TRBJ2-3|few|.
TGTGCCAGCAGCGTAACAGGGTATTCCACAGATACGCAGTATTTT
CASSVTGYSTDTQYF
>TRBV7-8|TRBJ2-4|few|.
TGTGCCAGCAGCCCCTCGGCAGGCATTCAGTACTTC
CASSPSAGIQYF
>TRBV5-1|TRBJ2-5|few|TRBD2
TGCGCCAGCAGCTTGGAACCGGGAGGACTTGTGGAGACCCAGTACTTC
CASSLEPGGLVETQYF
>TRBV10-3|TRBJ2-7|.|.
TGTGCCATCAGCCCAGGAGGGGGGGGAGTCGAGCAGTACTTC
CAISPGGGGVEQYF
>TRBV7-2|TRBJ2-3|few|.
TGTGCCAGCACCCGAGCCGGGGTAGATACGCAGTATTTT
CASTRAGVDTQYF
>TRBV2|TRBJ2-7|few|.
TGTGCCAGCAGTGTTCATACAGGGTCCCCTCCTTACGAGCAGTACTTC
CASSVHTGSPPYEQYF
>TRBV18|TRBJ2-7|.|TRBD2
TGTGCCAGCTCAATTAGCGGGAGTACCCACGAGCAGTACTTC
CASSISGSTHEQYF
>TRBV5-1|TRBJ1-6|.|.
TGCGCCAGCAGCGGGAACCTGGATTCACCCCTCCACTTT
CASSGNLDSPLHF
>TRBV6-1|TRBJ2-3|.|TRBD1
TGTGCCAGCAGCAAGGGACAGGGGAGGGTAGATACGCAGTATTTT
CASSKGQGRVDTQYF
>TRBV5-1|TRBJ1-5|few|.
TGCGCCAGCAGCTTAGCAGGTTATGGCAATCAGCCCCAGCATTTT
CASSLAGYGNQPQHF
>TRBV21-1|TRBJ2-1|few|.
TGTGCCAGCAGCAAACCCCCGGGCAGGGGCTACAATGAGCAGTTCTTC
CASSKPPGRGYNEQFF
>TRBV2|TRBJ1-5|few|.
TGTGCCACTCAGGGTTCCGGGGGCAATCAGCCCCAGCATTTT
CATQGSGGNQPQHF
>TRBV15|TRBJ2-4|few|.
TGTGCCACCAGCCGCGGGGTACATGAGGGCAAAAACATTCAGTACTTC
CATSRGVHEGKNIQYF
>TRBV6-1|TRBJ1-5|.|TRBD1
TGTGCCAGCAGTCGCAGGGGACAGGGGTTCGCTCAGCCCCAGCATTTT
CASSRRGQGFAQPQHF
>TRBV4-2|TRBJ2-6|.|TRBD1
TGTGCCAGCAGCCCTCACGAGGGACAGGGGGCTTCTAGAGGGGCCAACGTCCTGACTTTC
CASSPHEGQGASRGANVLTF
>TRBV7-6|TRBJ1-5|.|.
TGTGCCAGCAGCTTAGTGGCAGGCGACAATCAGCCCCAGCATTTT
CASSLVAGDNQPQHF
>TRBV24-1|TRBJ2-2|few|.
TGTGCCACCCAGCGGACCGGGGAGCTGTTTTTT
CATQRTGELFF
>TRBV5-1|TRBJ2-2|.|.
TGCGCCAGCAGCTTCCGAGGCGAGCACACCGGGGAGCTGTTTTTT
CASSFRGEHTGELFF
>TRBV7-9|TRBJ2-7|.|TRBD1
TGTGCCAGCAGCGCTCTATTGGCCCCGGACAGGGGCTACGAGCAGTACTTC
CASSALLAPDRGYEQYF
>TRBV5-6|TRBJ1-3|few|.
TGTGCCAGCAGCTTGGCCTTCCGGACCCTCTCTGGAAACACCATATATTTT
CASSLAFRTLSGNTIYF